This TCR beta chain stems from a study of blood T cells in healthy people across ages. A J-beta primer mix and a sample-barcoded 5' primer were used in a second PCR of about 7 to 12 cycles. With 12 random nucleotides, a template-switch adaptor tagged each individual cDNA molecule. TCRdb re-analysed the 5' RACE reads in MiXCR, keeping a single row per CDR3 protein. This sample has roughly 1,000,000 distinct CDR3 sequences, with 20% to 25% found just once. This CDR3 region has 14 residues. The V end was cut by 8 bases, the J end by 5 bases, with 18 bases between. Germline-derived CDR1 and CDR2 are MNHNY and SVGAGI (reference sequence). The data also belong to a second study, concerning T cells of mothers and their children.

The genes are TRBV6-6 and TRBJ2-5, with D perhaps matching TRBD1 or TRBD2 (5 bases each). Source material: blood. The receptor was isolated from a girl between 2 and 10 years old in good health. In nucleotides, the CDR3 is TGTGCCAGCGTCATAGGCCAAGAGGGGGAGACCCAGTACTTC. It is translated as CASVIGQEGETQYF.